This T cell receptor (beta chain) was sequenced for a study of CD8+ T cells in alopecia areata. About the research overall: Each of the treated patients was given oral tofacitinib, 5 to 10 mg twice daily, for moderate-to-severe alopecia areata.

Study-wide points: Researchers say the link of baseline CD8+ expansion to response remains uncertain, with one nonresponder. Tofacitinib significantly lowered scalp clonality and expanded CD8+ clones among the top 100.

Treatment given: oral pan-JAK inhibitor, 5-10 mg twice daily. The researchers isolated CD4+ and CD8+ T cells from PBMCs by sorting. RNA extraction was followed by reverse transcription into cDNA, which acted as the sequencing template. Assay used: immunoSEQ multiplex PCR; TCRdb lists only in-frame clones, some missing. The sample records about 210,000 clones, about 58% being singletons. Per germline, CDR1 DFQATT and CDR2 SNEGSKA (reference sequence). The V end was cut by 6 bases, the J end by 7 bases, with 9 bases between. The length of the CDR3 is 10 residues. As to this clone: What it recognizes is unknown.

The chain uses TRBV20-1 and TRBJ1-1, with D possibly matching TRBD1 (6 bases). The sample consisted of CD4+ T cells sorted from blood, taken at week 4, from a patient treated with tofacitinib. The receptor was derived from a human donor with alopecia areata. CDR3 DNA: TGCAGTGCACGGACAGTTGAAGCTTTCTTT. The encoded protein is CSARTVEAFF.